There are a few counts of the clone carrying this T cell receptor beta chain. Its antigen remains unknown. This entry is derived from a study of T cell responses to AZD1222 COVID-19 vaccine. Here immunoSEQ multiplex PCR was the method, and the copy in TCRdb shows in-frame clones only, minus some. The data contain about 100,000 clones, over 75% of them seen just once; the ten biggest clones take up approximately 15%. There are 17 residues in the CDR3. Study results and caveats: Samples come after the peak T cell response, not at day 14. Spike was spanned by vaccine-associated CD4 TCRs, with dominance at 160-218 and 743-854. White British ancestry dominated among donors, who included more females, and clonal diversity was possibly underestimated. Increased Spike-specific TCR breadth and depth were observed after two AZD1222 doses.

The sequencing here drew on peripheral blood, taken on day 0 of AZD1222 vaccination. V usage is TRBV21-1 and J usage is TRBJ1-5; the listed D gene, TRBD1, was not tested against the DNA. TRBV21-1 is a pseudogene. This TCR was recovered from an adult in good health. CDR3 protein: CASSPLTGGPKNQPQHF. The CDR3, as DNA: TGTGCCAGCAGCCCCCTCACAGGGGGGCCTAAAAATCAGCCCCAGCATTTT.